This T cell receptor (beta chain) emerged from a study of a mutant IDH1 vaccine in newly diagnosed glioma. TCRdb's copy holds only in-frame clones and misses some; the assay was immunoSEQ multiplex PCR. Altogether approximately 36,000 clones are present, roughly 80% being singletons, with the ten largest covering roughly 16%. This clone was observed a handful of times. Its antigen is as yet unknown. Specified time point: week 11, during vaccination. Every single dose of the vaccine, 300 ug of mutant IDH1 20-mer peptide, came with topical imiquimod. The V gene end was trimmed by 4 bases and the J gene end by 5 bases; junction bases not matched to a gene: 4. Germline V gene lookup returns CDR1 SGHRS and CDR2 YFSETQ. The CDR3 totals 13 residues.

The source of this sequence is a woman aged 25-40 years with glioma. Some clones in this sample may be carry-over from other donors' samples. This specimen consisted of peripheral blood mononuclear cells (PBMCs), obtained from a glioma patient whose treatment included an IDH1 peptide vaccine. The J gene is TRBJ1-1, the V gene TRBV5-1; 8 nucleotides line up with TRBD1. The CDR3 loop is CASSTRQGTEAFF. The CDR3 nucleotides read TGCGCCAGCAGCACGAGACAGGGGACTGAAGCTTTCTTT.